Shown below are 9 T cell receptor beta chains from a single sample sequenced in a study of technical replicates of blood from a handful of donors. The repertoire was sequenced with immunoSEQ multiplex PCR; TCRdb's copy has only in-frame clones and lacks some. The sample carries roughly 59,000 clones, around 87% recorded once. Specimen: PBMCs. Receptor source: a human donor in good health. Some clones in this sample may be carry-over from other donors' samples.

This rearrangement joins TRBV9 to TRBJ2-1; 10 bases are a match to TRBD2. Germline values: CDR1 SGDLS, CDR2 YYNGEE. This CDR3 contains 15 residues. With V trimmed by 4 bases and J by 4 bases, 5 bases remained unmatched. The CDR3 DNA is TGTGCCAGCAGCCTGGGACTAGCGCGTTACAATGAGCAGTTCTTC. Protein: CASSLGLARYNEQFF.

The gene calls are TRBV7-9 and TRBJ1-2; D perhaps matches TRBD1 (5 bases). The CDR3 is made up of 15 amino acids. V lost 5 bases and J 7 bases, leaving 20 bases between the germline ends. Germline V CDR1 and CDR2: SEHNR, FQNEAQ (reference sequence). The CDR3 region is CASSPLDKPGGGYTF. CDR3 coding DNA: TGTGCCAGCAGCCCCTTGGATAAGCCGGGGGGTGGCTACACCTTC.

J is TRBJ1-2 and V is TRBV6-5, with D possibly being TRBD1 (6 bases). The CDR3 contains 14 residues. V lost 5 bases and J lost 4, with 14 bases in between. In germline, CDR1 is MNHEY, CDR2 SVGAGI. CDR3 sequence (DNA): TGTGCCAGCAGTAAACAGGGATTTAGCTATGGCTACACCTTC. Translated, it gives CASSKQGFSYGYTF.

This clone has just one count. The gene calls are TRBV5-4 and TRBJ2-7; D might be TRBD2 (5 bases). This CDR3 has 12 amino acids. The germline V gene encodes CDR1 SGHNT and CDR2 YYREEE (reference sequence). Trimming left V 0 bases short and J 6 bases short, with 7 bases between. CDR3 in amino acids: CASSLGETEQYF. In DNA form, the CDR3 reads TGTGCCAGCAGCTTGGGGGAGACCGAGCAGTACTTC.

The CDR3 is CASSLSTGTGGAGYTF. CDR3 sequence (DNA): TGTGCCAGCAGTTTAAGCACCGGGACAGGGGGTGCTGGCTACACCTTC. The chain recombines TRBV27 with TRBJ1-2, with 11 bases identical to TRBD1. Unmatched junction bases numbered 9, after V lost 2 bases and J lost 7 bases. Germline V gene lookup returns CDR1 MNHEY and CDR2 SMNVEV (reference sequence). This CDR3 has 16 residues.

CDR3 residues: CASSPEGGAFSGNTIYF. Here the CDR3 DNA reads TGTGCCAGCAGCCCCGAGGGGGGGGCTTTCTCTGGAAACACCATATATTTT. The gene calls are TRBV9 and TRBJ1-3; the D gene is possibly TRBD1 (6 bases). The CDR3 loop spans 17 amino acids. Germline V gene data show CDR1 as SGDLS and CDR2 as YYNGEE. Trimming removed 4 bases at V and 0 bases at J, with 17 bases between.

This chain links TRBV25-1 with TRBJ2-4; D uncertain. V was shortened by 0 bases and J by 0 bases, with 12 bases between the two germline ends. The germline V gene encodes CDR1 MGHDK and CDR2 SYGVNS. This CDR3 spans 17 amino acids. The CDR3 reads CASSEYGGTPAKNIQYF. Written as DNA, the CDR3 is TGTGCCAGCAGTGAATATGGTGGCACCCCAGCCAAAAACATTCAGTACTTC.

This chain uses TRBV7-9 with TRBJ2-3; 13 nucleotides line up with TRBD2. Germline V CDR1 and CDR2: SEHNR, FQNEAQ (reference sequence). This CDR3 has 17 residues. Unmatched junction bases numbered 4, after V lost 1 base and J lost 3 bases. DNA of the CDR3: TGTGCCAGCAGCTTAGGACTAGCGGGAGGAGTTACAGATACGCAGTATTTT. Its translation: CASSLGLAGGVTDTQYF.

The rearrangement uses TRBV6-5 and TRBJ2-7; 7 nucleotides match TRBD1. Trimming removed 6 bases from V and 7 bases from J; junction bases left unmatched: 12. CDR1 is MNHEY, CDR2 SVGAGI, per germline. The length of the CDR3 is 14 residues. CDR3 region: CASRSPGGSGEQYF. In DNA form, the CDR3 reads TGTGCCAGCAGATCACCAGGGGGTTCGGGGGAGCAGTACTTC.